The sequence of this TCR beta chain was determined in a study of metastatic and nonmetastatic thyroid tumors. The wider study: Repertoires from malignant and benign thyroid patients were compared across blood and tumor or nodule tissue. Study-wide points: The reported finding was significantly higher TCR beta diversity in malignant thyroid tumors relative to benign nodules, in blood and tumor.

This clone was recorded at least ten times. Its target is not known. The authors' processing: The study's classifier, a distant-metastasis tool for papillary thyroid cancer, was built using CDR3 differences across clinicopathological groups. With MiXCR, TCRdb called clones anew from the PCR reads. The V and J calls and clone size come from TCRdb's table, not from the authors' own analysis. The repertoire includes about 64,000 clones, 15% to 20% of them detected once, and almost 9.5% sits in the top ten. The CDR3 sequence is 12 residues long. Germline V lookup: CDR1 MNHNS, CDR2 SASEGT. V was cut by 5 bases and J by 6 bases, with 8 bases left in between. Treatment of any kind had been given to no patient before thyroid surgery.

The chain carries TRBV6-1 and TRBJ1-3; D unclear. The source is a male donor with papillary thyroid cancer or a benign thyroid nodule (not recorded which). Some clones in this sample may be carry-over from other donors' samples. The source material was blood. CDR3 residues: CASSSQENTIYF. The CDR3 DNA follows: TGTGCCAGCAGTTCCCAGGAAAACACCATATATTTT.